The clone carrying this TCR beta chain was counted a few times. What it binds is not known. One junction end disagrees with the germline gene, perhaps due to a read error. Time point described: persistent/refractory GD, antithyroid drugs over 5 years with positive TRAb. Preparation of the TCR library used RNA extracted from PBMCs. The record originates from a study of regulatory T cells in long-lasting Graves disease. Whole-study results and caveats: Graves' patients with persistent disease showed TCR diversity lower than patients newly diagnosed.

To make TCR beta libraries, researchers used iRepertoire HTBI primers and Arm-PCR of CDR3 regions. TCRdb used MiXCR to reprocess the multiplex PCR reads, holding one entry per CDR3 protein. The sample consists of 400,000 to 600,000 distinct CDR3 sequences, around a fifth of them appearing once. The sample in question was peripheral blood mononuclear cells (PBMCs), obtained when the disease was refractory, from a patient treated with antithyroid drugs. The receptor comes from a female donor with Graves disease.

This CDR3 is CASSLIAGGETRYF. In DNA, the CDR3 is TGCGCCAGCAGCTTGATCGCGGGGGGGGAGACCCGGTACTTC. This rearrangement joins TRBV5-1 to TRBJ2-5, with 9 nucleotides matching TRBD2. There are 14 residues in the CDR3. The germline V gene has CDR1 SGHRS and CDR2 YFSETQ.